This T cell receptor (beta chain) was obtained from a study of blood T cell repertoires in COVID-19. Whole-study context: Samples came from the United States, Italy and Spain, spanning acute and convalescent COVID-19.

In the original processing: Amplification of reference gene primers was used by the study to estimate nucleated cell counts. TCRdb's table, derived via immunoSEQ multiplex PCR, lists solely in-frame clones and lacks some. V and J calls and clone size are those listed in that table; D and trimming were worked out from the DNA. The sample lists approximately 220,000 clones, about 85% seen once, with approximately 18% in the top ten. CDR1 and CDR2 (germline): LGHDT, YNNKEL (reference sequence). The germline V and J ends were trimmed by 1 base and 7 bases, with 7 bases remaining between them. CDR3 length equals 12 residues.

Sequencing was done on a sample of PBMCs or T cells enriched from blood (not recorded which). The receptor was derived from a man between 40 and 49 years old who had recovered from COVID-19. The chain carries TRBV3-1 (or the pseudogene TRBV3-2) and TRBJ1-1, with D hard to call. The CDR3 loop is CASSQVGNEAFF. The CDR3 DNA is TGTGCCAGCAGCCAAGTGGGCAATGAAGCTTTCTTT.